A selection of T cell receptor beta chains follows, all from one sample in a study of blood T cell repertoires in COVID-19. Using immunoSEQ multiplex PCR, the repertoire was profiled, and TCRdb retains in-frame clones only, with some absent. The sample shows about 170,000 clones, more than 75% of them seen only once. Input material: peripheral blood. These receptor sequences come from a man aged 18-30 years with COVID-19, enrolled during active disease. Each CDR3 is given with its conserved first and last residue. Fields, in order: J gene, D gene, CDR3 length, clone size, V gene, CDR3 DNA, CDR3 protein. D genes are given only for firm matches. Rows may omit the clone size; those that give it use once, few, many or a size class.

J gene: TRBJ2-1
D gene: TRBD2
CDR3 length: 15
clone size: .
V gene: TRBV5-1
CDR3 DNA: TGCGCCAGCAGCCCCGGACTAGCGGGAGATAGTGAGCAGTTCTTC
CDR3 protein: CASSPGLAGDSEQFF

J gene: TRBJ2-1
D gene: .
CDR3 length: 16
clone size: .
V gene: TRBV15
CDR3 DNA: TGTGCCACCAGCAGTCCGCCCCGGGGATCCTACAATGAGCAGTTCTTC
CDR3 protein: CATSSPPRGSYNEQFF

J gene: TRBJ1-2
D gene: .
CDR3 length: 16
clone size: .
V gene: TRBV6-5
CDR3 DNA: TGTGCCAGCAGTTCGACCATTGTTGTGGGAGACTATGGCTACACCTTC
CDR3 protein: CASSSTIVVGDYGYTF

J gene: TRBJ2-1
D gene: TRBD2
CDR3 length: 15
clone size: once
V gene: TRBV4-3
CDR3 DNA: TGCGCCAGCAGCCGAGCGGGAGGGCCGGGACATGAGCAGTTCTTC
CDR3 protein: CASSRAGGPGHEQFF

J gene: TRBJ1-6
D gene: TRBD1
CDR3 length: 17
clone size: .
V gene: TRBV10-3
CDR3 DNA: TGTGCCATCAGTGAGTCGGCCCAGGGGGCAGTGGGTTCACCCCTCCACTTT
CDR3 protein: CAISESAQGAVGSPLHF

J gene: TRBJ2-7
D gene: TRBD2
CDR3 length: 16
clone size: .
V gene: TRBV7-9
CDR3 DNA: TGTGCCAGCAGCTTAGATCTAGCGGGGATAACCTACGAGCAGTACTTC
CDR3 protein: CASSLDLAGITYEQYF

J gene: TRBJ2-3
D gene: TRBD2
CDR3 length: 19
clone size: .
V gene: TRBV3-1/TRBV3-2
CDR3 DNA: TGTGCCAGCAGCCAAGATATGTTAGCGGGAGGGCCTAGCACAGATACGCAGTATTTT
CDR3 protein: CASSQDMLAGGPSTDTQYF

J gene: TRBJ2-7
D gene: .
CDR3 length: 15
clone size: .
V gene: TRBV5-3
CDR3 DNA: TGTGCCAGAAGCTTGGAGACAAAGGGGGCCTACGAGCAGTACTTC
CDR3 protein: CARSLETKGAYEQYF

J gene: TRBJ2-7
D gene: TRBD2
CDR3 length: 15
clone size: .
V gene: TRBV20-1
CDR3 DNA: TGCAGTGCTAGTGGTTCAGCGGGGTTTACCTACGAGCAGTACTTC
CDR3 protein: CSASGSAGFTYEQYF

J gene: TRBJ1-3
D gene: TRBD1
CDR3 length: 17
clone size: .
V gene: TRBV25-1
CDR3 DNA: TGTGCCAGCAGTGAATCGGGAGGGGGCGCCTCTGGAAACACCATATATTTT
CDR3 protein: CASSESGGGASGNTIYF

J gene: TRBJ2-1
D gene: TRBD2
CDR3 length: 16
clone size: .
V gene: TRBV2
CDR3 DNA: TGTGCCAGCAGTGAAAGCGGGAGGAGCGTTTACAATGAGCAGTTCTTC
CDR3 protein: CASSESGRSVYNEQFF

J gene: TRBJ1-3
D gene: .
CDR3 length: 15
clone size: .
V gene: TRBV30
CDR3 DNA: TGTGCCTGGAGTGTTAAAGGGGGCTCTGGAAACACCATATATTTT
CDR3 protein: CAWSVKGGSGNTIYF

J gene: TRBJ1-2
D gene: TRBD1
CDR3 length: 15
clone size: .
V gene: TRBV28
CDR3 DNA: TGTGCCAGCAGTTCCCAAGACAGGGATAACTATGGCTACACCTTC
CDR3 protein: CASSSQDRDNYGYTF

J gene: TRBJ2-3
D gene: .
CDR3 length: 14
clone size: .
V gene: TRBV28
CDR3 DNA: TGTGCCAGCAGCTGGAATAGACAGGCAGATACGCAGTATTTT
CDR3 protein: CASSWNRQADTQYF

J gene: TRBJ2-2
D gene: .
CDR3 length: 13
clone size: .
V gene: TRBV24-1
CDR3 DNA: TGTGCCACCAGGGATGCCAGAACCGGGGAGCTGTTTTTT
CDR3 protein: CATRDARTGELFF

J gene: TRBJ2-1
D gene: TRBD2
CDR3 length: 16
clone size: .
V gene: TRBV7-3
CDR3 DNA: TGTGCCAGCAGCTTAGTAAGTCTAGCGGCCCCCAATGAGCAGTTCTTC
CDR3 protein: CASSLVSLAAPNEQFF

J gene: TRBJ1-3
D gene: .
CDR3 length: 15
clone size: .
V gene: TRBV30
CDR3 DNA: TGTGCCTGGAGTGTACTTACAGGCAGGGGAAACACCATATATTTT
CDR3 protein: CAWSVLTGRGNTIYF

J gene: TRBJ2-1
D gene: .
CDR3 length: 15
clone size: .
V gene: TRBV27
CDR3 DNA: TGTGCCAGCAGTCCCCAGGGGAGCTCCTACAATGAGCAGTTCTTC
CDR3 protein: CASSPQGSSYNEQFF

J gene: TRBJ2-7
D gene: TRBD1
CDR3 length: 15
clone size: .
V gene: TRBV29-1
CDR3 DNA: TGCAGCGTTGAAGGCGTACAGGGGGAACCTTACGAGCAGTACTTC
CDR3 protein: CSVEGVQGEPYEQYF

J gene: TRBJ2-7
D gene: TRBD2
CDR3 length: 14
clone size: few
V gene: TRBV30
CDR3 DNA: TGTGCCTGGAGTGACACTAGCGTAGGGAGCGAGCAGTACTTC
CDR3 protein: CAWSDTSVGSEQYF

J gene: TRBJ2-7
D gene: TRBD1
CDR3 length: 13
clone size: .
V gene: TRBV6-5
CDR3 DNA: TGTGCCAGCAGTCGAACGACAGGGGACGAGCAGTACTTC
CDR3 protein: CASSRTTGDEQYF

J gene: TRBJ2-7
D gene: .
CDR3 length: 13
clone size: .
V gene: TRBV5-1
CDR3 DNA: TGCGCCAGCAGCTTACAGACAGAATACGAGCAGTACTTC
CDR3 protein: CASSLQTEYEQYF

J gene: TRBJ2-7
D gene: .
CDR3 length: 13
clone size: .
V gene: TRBV12-3/TRBV12-4
CDR3 DNA: TGTGCCAGCAGTTTGCTACCAGGCTACGAGCAGTACTTC
CDR3 protein: CASSLLPGYEQYF

J gene: TRBJ2-7
D gene: TRBD2
CDR3 length: 18
clone size: .
V gene: TRBV19
CDR3 DNA: TGTGCCAGTAGTATAAACATCGGGGGACTAGCCGCGACCTACGAGCAGTACTTC
CDR3 protein: CASSINIGGLAATYEQYF

J gene: TRBJ2-7
D gene: .
CDR3 length: 14
clone size: .
V gene: TRBV6-5
CDR3 DNA: TGTGCCACAAACCCCTCAGGGAAAACCTACGAGCAGTACTTC
CDR3 protein: CATNPSGKTYEQYF

J gene: TRBJ1-5
D gene: .
CDR3 length: 12
clone size: .
V gene: TRBV13
CDR3 DNA: TGTGCCAGCAGCTTAGGCAGACAGCCCCAGCATTTT
CDR3 protein: CASSLGRQPQHF

J gene: TRBJ2-3
D gene: .
CDR3 length: 17
clone size: .
V gene: TRBV13
CDR3 DNA: TGTGCCAGCAGCCGAACAGGGATCCAAGGGAGCACAGATACGCAGTATTTT
CDR3 protein: CASSRTGIQGSTDTQYF

J gene: TRBJ1-6
D gene: .
CDR3 length: 16
clone size: .
V gene: TRBV27
CDR3 DNA: TGTGCCAGCAGTTCCGCCGGGAGCTCCTATAATTCACCCCTCCACTTT
CDR3 protein: CASSSAGSSYNSPLHF

J gene: TRBJ1-1
D gene: .
CDR3 length: 15
clone size: .
V gene: TRBV7-9
CDR3 DNA: TGTGCCAGCAGCTTCGATACAGGGACCCAAACTGAAGCTTTCTTT
CDR3 protein: CASSFDTGTQTEAFF

J gene: TRBJ2-1
D gene: TRBD2
CDR3 length: 18
clone size: .
V gene: TRBV6-6
CDR3 DNA: TGTGCCAGCAGTCGCGGGGTAGCGGGAGAGCAAGCTTACAATGAGCAGTTCTTC
CDR3 protein: CASSRGVAGEQAYNEQFF

J gene: TRBJ2-5
D gene: TRBD1
CDR3 length: 13
clone size: once
V gene: TRBV27
CDR3 DNA: TGTGCCAGCAGTTTAATCAGGGGGGAGACCCAGTACTTC
CDR3 protein: CASSLIRGETQYF

J gene: TRBJ2-7
D gene: TRBD2
CDR3 length: 16
clone size: .
V gene: TRBV3-1/TRBV3-2
CDR3 DNA: TGTGCCAGCAGCCACCTAGCGGGAGGGCCCCAATACGAGCAGTACTTC
CDR3 protein: CASSHLAGGPQYEQYF

J gene: TRBJ2-2
D gene: TRBD2
CDR3 length: 15
clone size: .
V gene: TRBV5-6
CDR3 DNA: TGTGCCAGCAGCTTTATAGCGGGAGAAGCCGGGGAGCTGTTTTTT
CDR3 protein: CASSFIAGEAGELFF

J gene: TRBJ1-1
D gene: .
CDR3 length: 13
clone size: once
V gene: TRBV30
CDR3 DNA: TGTGCCTGGAGTGTATTGGGGGGGGCAGAAGCTTTCTTT
CDR3 protein: CAWSVLGGAEAFF

J gene: TRBJ2-7
D gene: .
CDR3 length: 17
clone size: .
V gene: TRBV5-4
CDR3 DNA: TGTGCCAGCAGCCCCCGGCCCCCATACCCGGGTAGGTACGAGCAGTACTTC
CDR3 protein: CASSPRPPYPGRYEQYF

J gene: TRBJ1-1
D gene: TRBD1
CDR3 length: 15
clone size: few
V gene: TRBV4-1
CDR3 DNA: TGCGCCAGCAGCCACCCGGGACAGGGGTTAACTGAAGCTTTCTTT
CDR3 protein: CASSHPGQGLTEAFF

J gene: TRBJ2-7
D gene: TRBD2
CDR3 length: 13
clone size: .
V gene: TRBV5-8
CDR3 DNA: TGTGCCTTCCGGACTAGCGAATCCTACGAGCAGTACTTC
CDR3 protein: CAFRTSESYEQYF

J gene: TRBJ1-2
D gene: TRBD1
CDR3 length: 15
clone size: .
V gene: TRBV3-1/TRBV3-2
CDR3 DNA: TGTGCCAGCAGCCAAGATCATTCAGGGGGCCGAGGCTACACCTTC
CDR3 protein: CASSQDHSGGRGYTF

J gene: TRBJ2-5
D gene: TRBD2
CDR3 length: 16
clone size: .
V gene: TRBV6-1
CDR3 DNA: TGTGCCAGCAGTGAGCCGGGACTAGCGGTACAAGAGACCCAGTACTTC
CDR3 protein: CASSEPGLAVQETQYF

J gene: TRBJ2-7
D gene: .
CDR3 length: 12
clone size: once
V gene: TRBV7-9
CDR3 DNA: TGTGCCAGCAGCCAGGACAGCTACGAGCAGTACTTC
CDR3 protein: CASSQDSYEQYF

J gene: TRBJ1-1
D gene: .
CDR3 length: 12
clone size: .
V gene: TRBV5-6
CDR3 DNA: TGTGCCAGCAGCTGGGCGAACACTGAAGCTTTCTTT
CDR3 protein: CASSWANTEAFF

J gene: TRBJ1-5
D gene: TRBD1
CDR3 length: 16
clone size: .
V gene: TRBV19
CDR3 DNA: TGTGCCAGTAGTTTGAGGGGGCTATCTAGCAATCAGCCCCAGCATTTT
CDR3 protein: CASSLRGLSSNQPQHF

J gene: TRBJ2-4
D gene: .
CDR3 length: 16
clone size: .
V gene: TRBV3-1/TRBV3-2
CDR3 DNA: TGTGCCAGCAGCCCTTCCACCGGGACTCCCCAAAACATTCAGTACTTC
CDR3 protein: CASSPSTGTPQNIQYF

J gene: TRBJ1-2
D gene: TRBD1
CDR3 length: 14
clone size: .
V gene: TRBV6-2/TRBV6-3
CDR3 DNA: TGTGCCAGCAGTCGGACAGGAGGGAACTATGGCTACACCTTC
CDR3 protein: CASSRTGGNYGYTF

J gene: TRBJ2-2
D gene: .
CDR3 length: 15
clone size: .
V gene: TRBV28
CDR3 DNA: TGTGCCAGCAGTGGAGTCGGAGTTGACACCGGGGAGCTGTTTTTT
CDR3 protein: CASSGVGVDTGELFF

J gene: TRBJ2-7
D gene: .
CDR3 length: 16
clone size: .
V gene: TRBV27
CDR3 DNA: TGTGCCAGCGCCTCGATGAGGCGGGGCCTGTCCTACGAGCAGTACTTC
CDR3 protein: CASASMRRGLSYEQYF

J gene: TRBJ2-1
D gene: TRBD2
CDR3 length: 17
clone size: .
V gene: TRBV19
CDR3 DNA: TGTGCCAGTAGTATACGGGGACTAGCGGGAGGGGGCAATGAGCAGTTCTTC
CDR3 protein: CASSIRGLAGGGNEQFF

J gene: TRBJ2-3
D gene: .
CDR3 length: 14
clone size: .
V gene: TRBV28
CDR3 DNA: TGTGCCAGCAGCGACCGGACAGTCACAGATACGCAGTATTTT
CDR3 protein: CASSDRTVTDTQYF

J gene: TRBJ2-1
D gene: .
CDR3 length: 15
clone size: .
V gene: TRBV4-3
CDR3 DNA: TGCGCCAGCAGCCAAGTTGGAGGGCCGTTCGATGAGCAGTTCTTC
CDR3 protein: CASSQVGGPFDEQFF

J gene: TRBJ2-4
D gene: .
CDR3 length: 14
clone size: .
V gene: TRBV7-2
CDR3 DNA: TGTGCCAGCAGCTTAGTTCAGGGTGCAAACATTCAGTACTTC
CDR3 protein: CASSLVQGANIQYF

J gene: TRBJ1-5
D gene: TRBD1
CDR3 length: 15
clone size: .
V gene: TRBV28
CDR3 DNA: TGTGCCAGCAGTTTATGGGGACAGCACAATCAGCCCCAGCATTTT
CDR3 protein: CASSLWGQHNQPQHF

J gene: TRBJ2-1
D gene: TRBD2
CDR3 length: 14
clone size: .
V gene: TRBV10-3
CDR3 DNA: TGTGCCATCCTAGCGGGGAGCTCCTACAATGAGCAGTTCTTC
CDR3 protein: CAILAGSSYNEQFF

J gene: TRBJ1-3
D gene: TRBD1
CDR3 length: 14
clone size: once
V gene: TRBV7-9
CDR3 DNA: TGTGCCAGCAGCCGACAGGGGGCTGGAAACACCATATATTTT
CDR3 protein: CASSRQGAGNTIYF

J gene: TRBJ2-1
D gene: .
CDR3 length: 14
clone size: .
V gene: TRBV6-5
CDR3 DNA: TGTGCCAGCAGTTTACAGGGAACCCACAATGAGCAGTTCTTC
CDR3 protein: CASSLQGTHNEQFF

J gene: TRBJ2-7
D gene: TRBD2
CDR3 length: 15
clone size: .
V gene: TRBV7-2
CDR3 DNA: TGTGCCAGCAGCTTAGAACCGGGACTAGTCTTCGAGCAGTACTTC
CDR3 protein: CASSLEPGLVFEQYF

J gene: TRBJ2-3
D gene: .
CDR3 length: 15
clone size: once
V gene: TRBV10-1
CDR3 DNA: TGCGCCAGCAGTCCTAGGCGCGGGGGCACAGATACGCAGTATTTT
CDR3 protein: CASSPRRGGTDTQYF

J gene: TRBJ1-4
D gene: .
CDR3 length: 12
clone size: .
V gene: TRBV30
CDR3 DNA: TGTGCCTGGAGTGTACAGGGTGAAAAACTGTTTTTT
CDR3 protein: CAWSVQGEKLFF

J gene: TRBJ2-2
D gene: .
CDR3 length: 15
clone size: few
V gene: TRBV5-1
CDR3 DNA: TGCGCCAGCAGCTGGGTCGCAGGGAACACCGGGGAGCTGTTTTTT
CDR3 protein: CASSWVAGNTGELFF